This T cell receptor beta chain was captured by sequencing in a study of blood T cell repertoires in COVID-19. Study details: From the United States, Italy and Spain came samples of acute and convalescent COVID-19.

Some clones are missing from TCRdb's copy, which holds only in-frame ones; the method was immunoSEQ multiplex PCR. The table records over 120,000 clones, over 80% of them present only once. This clonotype was obtained from a man aged 50-60 years who had recovered from COVID-19. Sequenced: peripheral blood.

CDR3 nucleotide sequence: TGTGCCAGCTCACCAGGGCGCGCGGGATACACTGAAGCTTTCTTT. Translating gives CASSPGRAGYTEAFF. The rearrangement joins TRBV18 to TRBJ1-1, with D hard to call. Trimming cost V 2 bases and J 3 bases, with 13 bases left between them. The CDR3 loop spans 15 amino acids. The germline V gene encodes CDR1 KGHSH and CDR2 LQKENI. The full variable domain, rest sourced from reference TRBV18 and TRBJ1-1, is NAGVMQNPRHLVRRRGQEARLRCSPMKGHSHVYWYRQLPEEGLKFMVYLQKENIIDESGMPKERFSAEFPKEGPSILRIQQVVRGDSAAYFCASSPGRAGYTEAFFGQGTRLTVV.